This T cell receptor (beta chain) was sequenced in a study of T-cell memory formation after mild COVID-19. Study-wide context: TCR clusters were largely donor specific.

The CDR3 length is 17 residues. The ends were cut back, 6 bases at V and 2 bases at J, with 22 bases in the middle. Germline CDR1 is SNHLY and CDR2 is FYNNEI. Details on this clonotype: Its antigen is not known.

TCRdb called the 5' RACE reads again in MiXCR, with one record for every CDR3 protein. This sample has about 100,000 distinct CDR3 sequences, with 8.5% to 14% found just once. Study results and caveats: Those CD4+ clones that contracted were mainly in CM and EM (CD8+ ones in EMRA). In second-wave clones peaking day 37, SARS-CoV-2 specificity remained unconfirmed.

The TCR comes from a man between 18 and 35 years old who had mild COVID-19 (a few samples of this study predate the infection). Cell type and time point are not known. This sequence joins TRBV2 and TRBJ2-5, with D possibly matching TRBD2 (5 bases). Source material: PBMCs or a T cell subset sorted from them (not recorded which). The CDR3 DNA reads TGTGCCAGCAGCGACCTGGGGTTAGCGTGGAGTCAAGAGACCCAGTACTTC. The encoded protein is CASSDLGLAWSQETQYF.